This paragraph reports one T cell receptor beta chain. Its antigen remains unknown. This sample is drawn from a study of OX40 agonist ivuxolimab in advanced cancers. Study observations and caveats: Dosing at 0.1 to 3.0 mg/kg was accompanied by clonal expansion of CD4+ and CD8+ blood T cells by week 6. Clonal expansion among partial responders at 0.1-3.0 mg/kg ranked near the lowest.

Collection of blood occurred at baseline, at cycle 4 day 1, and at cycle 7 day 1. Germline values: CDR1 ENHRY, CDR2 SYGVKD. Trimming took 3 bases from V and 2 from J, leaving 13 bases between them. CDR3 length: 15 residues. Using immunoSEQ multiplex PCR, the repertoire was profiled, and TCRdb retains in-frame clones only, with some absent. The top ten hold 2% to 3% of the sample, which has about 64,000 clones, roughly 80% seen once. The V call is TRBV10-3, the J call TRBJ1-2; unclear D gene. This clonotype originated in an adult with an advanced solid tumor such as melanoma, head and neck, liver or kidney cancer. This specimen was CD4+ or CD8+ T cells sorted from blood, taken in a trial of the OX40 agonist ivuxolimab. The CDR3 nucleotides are TGTGCCATCAGTGAACTTAAAGCATCCAACTATGGCTACACCTTC. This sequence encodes CAISELKASNYGYTF.